A single sample gave rise to the 22 T cell receptor beta chains below, sequenced in a study of blood T cells in healthy people across ages. A J-beta primer mix and a sample-barcoded 5' primer were used in a second PCR of roughly 7 to 12 cycles. MiXCR, run by TCRdb on the 5' RACE reads, gives a single entry per CDR3 protein. The sample lists about 670,000 distinct CDR3 sequences; 52% were seen once. The sample was blood. The receptors here all came from a woman older than 75 in good health.

This chain connects TRBV6-6 to TRBJ2-2; D unresolved. Trimming shortened V by 4 bases and J by 4 bases, and 10 bases separated the two germline ends. The germline CDR1 and CDR2 sequences are MNHNY and SVGAGI (reference sequence). There are 14 residues in the CDR3. The CDR3 is CASSFAGFTGELFF. CDR3 coding DNA: TGTGCCAGCAGTTTCGCCGGGTTCACCGGGGAGCTGTTTTTT.

This clonotype came up many times. V gene TRBV5-1 combines with J gene TRBJ2-3; D may be TRBD1 (5 bases). Between the trimmed V and J ends, which lost 6 bases and 2 bases, there was a span of 10 bases. This CDR3 region has 13 residues. The germline gives CDR1 SGHRS, CDR2 YFSETQ. CDR3 bases: TGCGCCAGCAAGACAGCAATCACAGATACGCAGTATTTT. This encodes CASKTAITDTQYF.

This chain connects TRBV5-1 to TRBJ2-7, with 7 bases lining up with TRBD1. This CDR3 is built from 16 residues. Trimming at V came to 3 bases and at J to 1 base, leaving 10 bases not matched to a gene. Germline V gives CDR1 SGHRS, CDR2 YFSETQ. The CDR3, as DNA: TGCGCCAGCAGCTCCCAGACAGGGAAACGGTCCTACGAGCAGTACTTC. Translated, it gives CASSSQTGKRSYEQYF.

The chain recombines TRBV18 with TRBJ1-5, with D possibly being TRBD1 (6 bases). Trimming took off 2 bases at V and 4 bases at J, with 18 bases between the two ends. CDR3 length: 17 amino acids. The germline CDR1 and CDR2 sequences are KGHSH and LQKENI. CDR3 protein: CASSPGLGRGENQPQHF. The CDR3 region has the DNA TGTGCCAGCTCACCAGGCTTGGGCAGGGGCGAAAATCAGCCCCAGCATTTT.

About this clonotype: A single base separates this from a much larger clone, so it may be a read error. The chain has TRBV4-1 and TRBJ2-7; weak D call: TRBD1 (6 bases). In germline, CDR1 is MGHRA, CDR2 YSYEKL. Trimming took 4 bases from V and 7 from J, leaving 17 bases between them. The CDR3 length is 14 residues. CDR3 region: CASSPRTDAGEQYF. The CDR3 nucleotides are TGCGCCAGCAGCCCACGGACAGACGCAGGTGAGCAGTACTTC.

The genes are TRBV10-3 and TRBJ2-7; a possible D gene is TRBD2 (6 bases). From germline, CDR1 is ENHRY and CDR2 SYGVKD. V was shortened by 3 bases and J by 4 bases, with 13 bases between the two germline ends. The CDR3 covers 14 residues. The DNA for the CDR3 is TGTGCCATCAGTGAAGGAGGGGACCTATACGAGCAGTACTTC. Its translation is CAISEGGDLYEQYF.

Notes on this clonotype: Given a much more abundant clone one base away, this may be a read error. The chain uses TRBV10-2 and TRBJ2-1; D tentatively reads TRBD1 or TRBD2 (5 bases each). Deletions cut 6 bases from V and 13 bases from J, with 19 bases between. The CDR3 extends over 13 amino acids. Germline V gene data show CDR1 as WSHSY and CDR2 as SAAADI. CDR3 sequence: CASRSGPGETQFF. The DNA for the CDR3 is TGCGCCAGCAGATCGGGACCTGGGGAGACCCAGTTCTTC.

There are many counts of this clonotype. The chain is built from TRBV6-5 and TRBJ2-5; a weak D match, TRBD1 (5 bases). Trimming stripped 5 bases from V and 9 bases from J, with 13 bases between. CDR1 is MNHEY, CDR2 SVGAGI, per germline. CDR3 length: 12 residues. The CDR3 protein is CASSHQGAPQYF. The CDR3 DNA reads TGTGCCAGCAGTCACCAAGGGGCCCCCCAGTACTTC.

This sequence joins TRBV28 and TRBJ2-1; 14 positions agree with TRBD2. Germline V gives CDR1 MDHEN, CDR2 SYDVKM. This CDR3 has 15 residues. J was trimmed by 9 bases and V by 3 bases; bases with no gene match: 4. CDR3 amino acids: CASSLGTSGRSEQFF. The CDR3 coding sequence is TGTGCCAGCAGTTTGGGGACTAGCGGGAGAAGTGAGCAGTTCTTC. Combining the CDR3 with reference TRBV28 and TRBJ2-1 gives the whole variable domain DVKVTQSSRYLVKRTGEKVFLECVQDMDHENMFWYRQDPGLGLRLIYFSYDVKMKEKGDIPEGYSVSREKKERFSLILESASTNQTSMYLCASSLGTSGRSEQFFGPGTRLTVL.

As for this clonotype: This may come from a read error, since a much larger clone is one base off. The rearrangement joins TRBV28 to TRBJ2-7, with D perhaps given as TRBD1 or TRBD2 (5 bases each). The CDR3 is 14 residues long. Trimming stripped 4 bases from V and 12 bases from J, with 22 bases between. Germline lookup yields CDR1 MDHEN and CDR2 SYDVKM. Here the CDR3 reads CASSSKGIPGTRYF. The CDR3 nucleotides read TGTGCCAGCAGTTCGAAAGGCATCCCTGGGACCCGGTACTTC.

Only a few counts were recorded for this clonotype. V is TRBV7-2 and J is TRBJ2-5; D is ambiguous. The CDR3 runs to 14 residues. Germline assignment: CDR1 SGHTA and CDR2 FQGNSA. Trimming shortened V by 3 bases and J by 2 bases, and 10 bases separated the two germline ends. The CDR3 DNA sequence: TGTGCCAGCAGCTTTGGTCTAGTACAAGAGACCCAGTACTTC. Amino acid sequence: CASSFGLVQETQYF.

This clonotype was seen ten or more times. The chain is built from TRBV6-5 and TRBJ2-6; D not resolved. The V end lost 6 bases, the J end lost 4 bases, and 13 bases lay between the germline ends. CDR3 size: 15 residues. The germline V gene encodes CDR1 MNHEY and CDR2 SVGAGI. This CDR3 is CASRITGSGANVLTF. The CDR3 bases are TGTGCCAGCAGAATTACGGGTTCCGGGGCCAACGTCCTGACTTTC.

The genes are TRBV30 and TRBJ2-2, with D perhaps TRBD2 (5 bases). The CDR3 has 13 amino acids. Trimming took 8 bases from V and 0 from J, leaving 10 bases between them. Germline CDR1 reads GTSNPN; CDR2 reads SVGIG (reference sequence). CDR3 sequence: CAQAAANTGELFF. For the CDR3, the DNA is TGTGCCCAAGCGGCAGCGAACACCGGGGAGCTGTTTTTT.

About this clonotype itself: This clone may be a read error of a much larger clone one base away. The chain uses TRBV7-9 and TRBJ2-1, with D perhaps TRBD2 (7 bases). The germline V and J ends were trimmed by 5 bases and 4 bases, with 18 bases remaining between them. The CDR3 has 16 residues. Germline V gives CDR1 SEHNR, CDR2 FQNEAQ (reference sequence). The CDR3 loop reads CASSRSGGREYNEQFF. The CDR3 coding sequence is TGTGCCAGCAGCCGGTCGGGGGGCCGGGAGTACAATGAGCAGTTCTTC.

This clonotype was recorded at least ten times. The genes are TRBV3-1 and TRBJ2-6; no firm D call. The germline V gene has CDR1 LGHDT and CDR2 YNNKEL (reference sequence). Trimming shortened V by 1 base and J by 0 bases, and 13 bases separated the two germline ends. The CDR3 consists of 18 residues. As DNA, the CDR3 is TGTGCCAGCAGCCAAGTAGTGAAAGCAAACTCTGGGGCCAACGTCCTGACTTTC. Protein sequence: CASSQVVKANSGANVLTF.

This clonotype was recorded at least ten times. This chain connects TRBV29-1 to TRBJ2-7; 8 bases align to TRBD2. The trim removed 3 bases at V and 2 bases at J, leaving 15 bases unmatched. In germline, CDR1 is SQVTM, CDR2 ANQGSEA. The length of the CDR3 is 17 residues. The chain's CDR3 is CSVEGVLVAGSTYEQYF. In nucleotides, the CDR3 is TGCAGCGTTGAGGGGGTTCTAGTAGCGGGATCCACCTACGAGCAGTACTTC.

With respect to this clonotype: A much more abundant neighbour one base away suggests this may be a read error. V and J are TRBV7-9 and TRBJ2-5; D gene unclear. Germline CDR1 SEHNR, CDR2 FQNEAQ (reference sequence). The CDR3 consists of 14 residues. CDR3 residues: CASKVAGSQESQYF. The CDR3 nucleotides are TGTGCCAGCAAGGTAGCAGGTTCCCAAGAGTCCCAGTACTTC.

In the case of this clonotype: A single base separates this from a much larger clone, so it may be a read error. The chain has TRBV12-3 or TRBV12-4 and TRBJ2-4; D remains ambiguous. V gave up 8 bases and J gave up 4 bases, with 12 bases separating them. The CDR3 sequence is 13 residues long. CDR3 bases: TGTGCCAGCGGTCCAACATCTAAAAACATTCAGTACTTC. As protein: CASGPTSKNIQYF.

This clonotype showed up just a few times. The chain links TRBV12-5 to TRBJ2-1; D may correspond to TRBD1 or TRBD2 (5 bases each). There are 15 residues in the CDR3. Trimming took 6 bases from V and 2 from J, leaving 14 bases between them. The germline V gene has CDR1 LGHNT and CDR2 FRNRAP. Written as DNA, the CDR3 is TGTGCTAGTGGCTCGCTTGGGGGTCCCTACAATGAGCAGTTCTTC. It specifies CASGSLGGPYNEQFF.

CDR3 sequence reads: CAIKDGIAKNIQYF. CDR3 bases: TGTGCCATCAAGGACGGAATAGCCAAAAACATTCAGTACTTC. V usage is TRBV28 and J usage is TRBJ2-4, with D hard to call. Trimming took 10 bases from V and 0 from J, leaving 13 bases between them. The CDR3 contains 14 residues. The germline CDR1 and CDR2 sequences are MDHEN and SYDVKM. The variable domain in full, completed from reference TRBV28 and TRBJ2-4, reads DVKVTQSSRYLVKRTGEKVFLECVQDMDHENMFWYRQDPGLGLRLIYFSYDVKMKEKGDIPEGYSVSREKKERFSLILESASTNQTSMYLCAIKDGIAKNIQYFGAGTRLSVL.

The gene calls are TRBV20-1 and TRBJ2-1; D gene uncertain. This CDR3 contains 14 residues. Trimming left V 2 bases short and J 6 bases short, with 14 bases between. Germline V gene data show CDR1 as DFQATT and CDR2 as SNEGSKA (reference sequence). The CDR3 protein is CSARTHQEINEQFF. The CDR3 DNA is TGCAGTGCTAGAACCCATCAGGAGATCAATGAGCAGTTCTTC.

This clonotype was counted at least ten times. This chain connects TRBV2 to TRBJ2-1, with 7 bases matching TRBD1. This CDR3 is built from 14 residues. V was pared by 11 bases and J by 2 bases, with 9 bases of the junction left unmatched. Germline lookup yields CDR1 SNHLY and CDR2 FYNNEI. CDR3 sequence (DNA): TGTGCCCAGAGCAGGGACAGTACCTACAATGAGCAGTTCTTC. It specifies CAQSRDSTYNEQFF.